This passage covers 8 T cell receptor beta chains from one sample sequenced in a study of T cells in Graves' hyperthyroidism and ophthalmopathy. What was amplified from RNA transcripts were TCR beta CDR3 regions. The TCR CDR3 was amplified in a first-round RT-PCR using the HTBI primer set. One entry per CDR3 protein results from TCRdb running MiXCR on the multiplex PCR reads. Among about 560,000 distinct CDR3 sequences, 15% to 20% were seen once, and the ten largest hold around a sixth. Input material: blood. The source is a woman under 30 with Graves' hyperthyroidism.

This clonotype was observed many times. This chain uses TRBV20-1 with TRBJ2-5; 8 bases fit TRBD2. Germline V gene data show CDR1 as DFQATT and CDR2 as SNEGSKA (reference sequence). With V trimmed by 3 bases and J by 1 base, 4 bases remained unmatched. This CDR3 has 14 amino acids. The CDR3 nucleotides read TGCAGTGCTAGGCGGGGGGTCCCCCAAGAGACCCAGTACTTC. It codes for CSARRGVPQETQYF.

Of note for this clonotype: A much larger clone lies a single base off, so this may be a read error. The chain uses TRBV20-1 and TRBJ2-7, with TRBD2 matching over 14 bases. The germline V gene encodes CDR1 DFQATT and CDR2 SNEGSKA (reference sequence). This CDR3 is built from 14 residues. The V segment lost 8 bases and the J segment 5 bases; nucleotides outside the gene matches: 8. The CDR3 here is CSTPGTSGRHEQYF. CDR3 nucleotides: TGCAGTACTCCCGGGACTAGCGGGAGACACGAGCAGTACTTC.

This chain connects TRBV5-4 to TRBJ1-3, with 9 bases aligning to TRBD1. This CDR3 is 16 amino acids long. Germline lookup yields CDR1 SGHNT and CDR2 YYREEE (reference sequence). Trimming cost V 4 bases and J 0 bases; bases outside gene matches: 5. Written as DNA, the CDR3 is TGTGCCAGCAGCCTGGGACAGGGCGGCTCTGGAAACACCATATATTTT. This sequence encodes CASSLGQGGSGNTIYF.

This chain joins TRBV12-3 or TRBV12-4 and TRBJ1-1; no reliable D call. This CDR3 has 11 residues. The ends were cut back, 6 bases at V and 7 bases at J, with 9 bases in the middle. The CDR3: CASRDRYEAFF. Here the CDR3 DNA reads TGTGCCAGCAGAGACCGGTATGAAGCTTTCTTT.

The V gene is TRBV29-1, the J gene TRBJ2-3; 11 bases are a match to TRBD1. Germline V gene sequence: CDR1 SQVTM, CDR2 ANQGSEA. After removal of 7 bases from V and 1 base from J, the junction contained 4 bases not matched to a gene. CDR3 length: 14 amino acids. CDR3 in amino acids: CSARDRGGTDTQYF. The CDR3 DNA sequence: TGCAGCGCCCGGGACAGGGGGGGCACAGATACGCAGTATTTT.

This clonotype has at least ten counts. The chain uses TRBV7-8 and TRBJ2-1, with D possibly being TRBD2 (6 bases). This CDR3 has 14 amino acids. V was clipped by 5 bases and J by 5 bases, with 13 bases between them. Germline V CDR1 and CDR2: SGHVS, FQNEAQ. CDR3 sequence reads: CASSPLAYDNEQFF. The CDR3 DNA follows: TGTGCCAGCAGCCCGCTAGCGTACGACAATGAGCAGTTCTTC. The full variable domain, rest sourced from reference TRBV7-8 and TRBJ2-1, is GAGVSQSPRYKVAKRGQDVALRCDPISGHVSLFWYQQALGQGPEFLTYFQNEAQLDKSGLPSDRFFAERPEGSVSTLKIQRTQQEDSAVYLCASSPLAYDNEQFFGPGTRLTVL.

Ten or more counts support this clonotype. The chain carries TRBV18 and TRBJ2-3; 7 bases align to TRBD2. This CDR3 has 16 amino acids. In germline, CDR1 is KGHSH, CDR2 LQKENI. J was trimmed by 1 base and V by 3 bases; bases with no gene match: 7. The CDR3 sequence: CASSPSMRERTDTQYF. The CDR3 region has the DNA TGTGCCAGCTCACCGTCTATGCGGGAGCGCACAGATACGCAGTATTTT.

At least ten counts were recorded for this clonotype. The chain is built from TRBV11-1 and TRBJ2-5; TRBD2 might be the D (5 bases). The CDR3 has 15 amino acids. V lost 2 bases, J lost 3 bases, and 13 bases lay in between. CDR1 is SGHAT, CDR2 FQDESV, per germline (reference sequence). CDR3 sequence: CASSLRSVGKETQYF. The CDR3 bases are TGTGCCAGCAGCTTACGTTCCGTCGGGAAAGAGACCCAGTACTTC.